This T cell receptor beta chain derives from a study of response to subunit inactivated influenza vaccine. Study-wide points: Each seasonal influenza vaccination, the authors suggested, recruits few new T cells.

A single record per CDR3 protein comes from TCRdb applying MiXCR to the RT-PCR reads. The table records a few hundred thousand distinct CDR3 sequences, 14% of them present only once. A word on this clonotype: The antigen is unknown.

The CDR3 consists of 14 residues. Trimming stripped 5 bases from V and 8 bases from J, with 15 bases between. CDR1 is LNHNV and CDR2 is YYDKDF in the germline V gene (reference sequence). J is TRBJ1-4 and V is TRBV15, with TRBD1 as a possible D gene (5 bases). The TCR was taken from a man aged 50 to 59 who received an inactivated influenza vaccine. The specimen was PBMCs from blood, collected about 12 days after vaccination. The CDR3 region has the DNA TGTGCCACCAGCCCCCGAGGGGCTGCGGAAAAACTGTTTTTT. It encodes CATSPRGAAEKLFF.